One and the same sample provided the 9 T cell receptor beta chains below, sequenced in a study of blood T cell repertoires in COVID-19. The data were produced by immunoSEQ multiplex PCR, yet TCRdb's version contains in-frame clones alone and is incomplete. The sample contains about 230,000 clones, around 83% of which appear only once. Sequences were obtained from peripheral blood. The receptor set was obtained from a woman in her 50s with acute or convalescent COVID-19.

The table lists this clone with a few counts. The rearrangement uses TRBV5-1 and TRBJ2-3, with no clear D. Germline CDR1 is SGHRS and CDR2 is YFSETQ. Trimming pared 0 bases from V and 5 bases from J, leaving 4 bases between. The CDR3 totals 12 residues. In nucleotides, the CDR3 is TGCGCCAGCAGCTTGGTCGGAGATACGCAGTATTTT. This translates into CASSLVGDTQYF.

In DNA, the CDR3 is TGTGCCAGCAGCTTCGGGGGGCACACTGAAGCTTTCTTT. As protein: CASSFGGHTEAFF. The chain links TRBV7-9 to TRBJ1-1; D perhaps matches TRBD1 (6 bases). V shed 3 bases and J shed 3 bases, with 8 bases lying between them. CDR1 and CDR2 from the germline V gene are SEHNR and FQNEAQ (reference sequence). The CDR3 is made up of 13 amino acids.

The J gene is TRBJ2-5, the V gene TRBV12-3 or TRBV12-4, with 8 bases fitting TRBD2. V trimming: 5 bases; J trimming: 7 bases; junction bases outside the gene matches: 6. The CDR3 runs to 13 residues. The CDR3 DNA sequence: TGTGCCAGCAGTCAAGGGACTAGTGGGACCCAGTACTTC. Its translation is CASSQGTSGTQYF.

V and J are TRBV7-9 and TRBJ1-1; D not resolved. CDR1 and CDR2 from the germline V gene are SEHNR and FQNEAQ (reference sequence). V was shortened by 5 bases and J by 3 bases, with 4 bases between the two germline ends. This CDR3 has 11 amino acids. This CDR3 reads CASSLHTEAFF. CDR3 nucleotide sequence: TGTGCCAGCAGCCTACACACTGAAGCTTTCTTT.

The gene calls are TRBV4-2 and TRBJ2-7, with 12 bases aligning to TRBD1. Germline values: CDR1 LGHNA, CDR2 YNFKEQ. The V and J ends lost 4 bases and 7 bases, in that order; junction bases with no gene match: 8. This CDR3 is 15 amino acids long. The CDR3 sequence: CASSPGTGGMWEQYF. CDR3 bases: TGTGCCAGCAGCCCGGGGACAGGGGGCATGTGGGAGCAGTACTTC.

CDR3 nucleotide sequence: TGTGCCAGCAGCGCGTTAGCCACAGATACGCAGTATTTT. It specifies CASSALATDTQYF. V gene TRBV9 combines with J gene TRBJ2-3; D gene uncertain. V shed 3 bases and J shed 2 bases, with 7 bases lying between them. CDR1 is SGDLS and CDR2 is YYNGEE in the germline V gene. The CDR3 is 13 amino acids.

This clone came up once. The CDR3 sequence is CASSYGDRVEKLFF. The CDR3 coding sequence is TGTGCCAGCAGTTACGGGGACAGGGTTGAAAAACTGTTTTTT. This rearrangement joins TRBV6-6 to TRBJ1-4; 9 bases are a match to TRBD1. The CDR3 runs to 14 residues. With 2 bases clipped from V and 7 bases from J, the junction kept 2 bases outside the gene matches. Germline loops: CDR1 MNHNY, CDR2 SVGAGI (reference sequence).

This clone was observed a handful of times. CDR3 in amino acids: CAIRQGEGSPLHF. In DNA form, the CDR3 reads TGTGCCATCAGACAGGGGGAGGGTTCACCCCTCCACTTT. This chain links TRBV10-3 with TRBJ1-6; 8 nucleotides line up with TRBD1. The ends lost 6 bases at V and 9 bases at J; junction bases unmatched: 4. The germline V gene encodes CDR1 ENHRY and CDR2 SYGVKD. The CDR3 totals 13 residues.

The rearrangement uses TRBV27 and TRBJ1-5, with D unclear. The V and J ends lost 0 bases and 6 bases respectively, with 6 bases between them. The CDR3 has 13 residues. The germline CDR1 and CDR2 sequences are MNHEY and SMNVEV (reference sequence). CDR3 in DNA: TGTGCCAGCAGTTTATCTAACACTCAGCCCCAGCATTTT. It translates to CASSLSNTQPQHF.